This entry concerns a single TCR beta chain. Its antigen is currently not known. Within one base of it there is no much larger clone, and no base qualities were kept. The entry originates in a study of blood T cell repertoires in COVID-19 (dated by TCRdb to 2019 to 2021). Context from the whole study: The collaborator samples originated in the United States, Italy and Spain and spanned the acute and convalescent phases of COVID-19. Subjects who had been exposed to COVID-19, were actively infected with it, or had recovered from it provided the deeply sampled blood TCRbeta repertoires that made up the dataset. The samples were drawn from two sources: the first 160 participants of the ongoing ImmuneRACE study, and 1,200 or so subjects contributed by 6 global collaborators. The prospective study material was composed of cDNA or gDNA derived from T cells, B-cell-depleted T cells, or PBMCs. Where available, HLA class I and class II types were taken from metadata supplied by the sample provider and were not determined by assay-based typing. Sample metadata almost always included a de-identified subject ID, COVID-19 status, age in years and sex. The repertoires were released in a freely available public database meant as a resource for research on the immune response to SARS-CoV-2. The research as a whole found: The quantity of clinical and demographic metadata differed by source and by participant and was supplied without curation.

V trim: 6 bases; J trim: 5 bases; unmatched bases: 6. The CDR3 covers 14 residues, taking in both the cysteine and the phenylalanine. The only DNA kept is the CDR3, 42 bases in frame from the first base. As encoded in the germline V gene, CDR1 is MNHEY while CDR2 is SVGAGI. The immunoSEQ Assay, a bias-controlled multiplex PCR, was used to amplify TCRbeta CDR3 regions from genomic DNA. The paper's data handling went like this. The number of nucleated cells in each sample was estimated from the amplification of reference gene primers within the assay. To quantify the absolute abundance of each unique TCRbeta CDR3 rearrangement, sequence reads were collapsed and filtered. Productive Simpson clonality was computed per sample as the square root of Simpson's diversity index over productive rearrangements. The table was pulled from immuneACCESS by TCRdb, which kept in-frame rearrangements only. Such tables lose some clones; where checked, under half of the loss comes from unresolved V genes, and the rest has no known cause. V, J and clone size are those of that table, while D and trimming were read from the DNA. A total of roughly 140,000 clones appear in this sample, approximately 80% of them only once. The ten largest clones capture 10% to 15% of the sample.

Each collaborating institution followed its own protocols to collect whole blood in K2EDTA tubes. For TCRbeta analysis, collaborators shipped samples as frozen whole blood, isolated PBMCs, or DNA extracted from either of those sample types. Source material: peripheral blood. The receptor chain draws on TRBV6-5 and TRBJ2-3; TRBD2 lines up with 9 middle nucleotides. The TCR comes from a man between 60 and 70 years old with active or convalescent COVID-19. At the DNA level, the sequence is TGTGCCAGCAGCCGCGGGAGGGCCTTAGATACGCAGTATTTT. Protein translation: CASSRGRALDTQYF.